This entry features one TCR beta chain sequence. This CDR3 has 15 residues. Germline trimming cut 6 bases from V and 4 bases from J; bases unmatched to any gene: 6. From germline, CDR1 is SGHTA and CDR2 FQGTGA. This sample was taken from a study of blood T cell repertoires in COVID-19. Study background: Samples taken during acute and convalescent COVID-19 were collected in the United States, Italy and Spain.

Authors' data handling: The assay estimated nucleated cells by amplifying reference gene primers. Profiled with immunoSEQ multiplex PCR; TCRdb holds only in-frame clones, not every one. V, J and clone size reflect that table, while D and trimming were determined from the DNA. The sample has some 150,000 clones, about 79% seen once. The J gene is TRBJ2-2, the V gene TRBV7-3; 9 bases agree with TRBD1. The sample comprised peripheral blood. This receptor was obtained from a woman aged 45-65 years in a cohort sampled during active or convalescent COVID-19. This chain's CDR3 is CASSMTGGSTGELFF. The CDR3 DNA follows: TGTGCCAGCAGTATGACAGGGGGTTCCACCGGGGAGCTGTTTTTT.